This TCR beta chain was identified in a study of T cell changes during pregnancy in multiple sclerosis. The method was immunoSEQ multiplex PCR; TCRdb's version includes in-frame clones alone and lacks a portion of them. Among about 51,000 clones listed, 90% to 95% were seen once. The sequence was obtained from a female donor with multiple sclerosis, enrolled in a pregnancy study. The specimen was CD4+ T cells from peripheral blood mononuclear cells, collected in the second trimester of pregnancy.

CDR3 residues: CASSSEGNTEAFF. The CDR3 DNA sequence: TGCGCCAGCAGCTCGGAGGGGAACACTGAAGCTTTCTTT. The V and J genes are TRBV5-1 and TRBJ1-1; D is ambiguous. This CDR3 spans 13 amino acids. Trimming stripped 3 bases from V and 1 base from J, with 7 bases between. CDR1 and CDR2 from the germline V gene are SGHRS and YFSETQ.